What follows describes a single T cell receptor beta chain. This record comes from a study of OX40 agonist ivuxolimab in advanced cancers. Trimming stripped 0 bases from V and 5 bases from J, with 15 bases between. The CDR3 is 16 amino acids. CDR1 and CDR2 (germline): SGDLS, YYNGEE. Only in-frame clones appear in the TCRdb table, and some are missing; sequencing was by immunoSEQ multiplex PCR. The table records around 53,000 clones, 85% to 95% of them present only once. This material consisted of CD4+ or CD8+ T cells sorted from blood, taken in a trial of the OX40 agonist ivuxolimab. The chain employs TRBV9 and TRBJ1-3; TRBD1 might be the D (5 bases). The source of this sequence is an adult with an advanced solid tumor such as melanoma, head and neck, liver or kidney cancer. The CDR3 loop is CASSVALGGSRNTIYF. The CDR3 DNA sequence: TGTGCCAGCAGCGTAGCTCTGGGGGGGAGTCGAAACACCATATATTTT.